These T cell receptor beta chains were read from a single sample in a study of shared clonotypes between healthy human individuals. Data came from immunoSEQ multiplex PCR; TCRdb stores just in-frame clones and leaves some out. The sample has over 950,000 clones, approximately 80% seen once. Input material: memory CD4+ T cells from PBMCs. These receptors were obtained from a man younger than 35 in good health. Some clones in this sample may be carry-over from other donors' samples. CDR3s include the opening cysteine and the closing phenylalanine or tryptophan. The D gene is left open where the match is weak. A clone size is listed for some rows: how often the clone was seen (once, few, many), or a class if it is expanded.

v_call	d_call	j_call	clone_size	cdr3_nt	cdr3_aa
TRBV6-6	-	TRBJ1-2	-	TGTGCCAGCAGCCAACCCCCCGGGCAGGGGTTCTATGGCTACACCTTC	CASSQPPGQGFYGYTF
TRBV28	-	TRBJ1-5	many	TGTGCCAGCAGTTCCACCGATCAGCCCCAGCATTTT	CASSSTDQPQHF
TRBV27	TRBD2	TRBJ2-3	-	TGTGCCAGCAGTTTATGGGCGGGAGGGGGTTTGACAGATACGCAGTATTTT	CASSLWAGGGLTDTQYF
TRBV18	-	TRBJ2-3	-	TGTGCCAGCTCACCGAGGACAGTCCCTAGCACAGATACGCAGTATTTT	CASSPRTVPSTDTQYF
TRBV7-3	TRBD1	TRBJ2-3	-	TGTGCCAGCAGCAGCCGGACAGGTGGGACAGATACGCAGTATTTT	CASSSRTGGTDTQYF
TRBV7-9	-	TRBJ1-1	-	TGTGCCAGCAGCCCCTACCTGGCAGGAAGAACTGAAGCTTTCTTT	CASSPYLAGRTEAFF
TRBV6-6	-	TRBJ1-2	few	TGTGCCAGCAGTTACCACGGACCTACCCTCGGCTACACCTTC	CASSYHGPTLGYTF
TRBV9	-	TRBJ1-2	few	TGTGCCAGCAGCGAACCACTGGAAGTAAGGTATGGCTACACCTTC	CASSEPLEVRYGYTF
TRBV5-5	-	TRBJ1-5	-	TGTGCCAGCAGCTTGGCAGTCAATCAGCCCCAGCATTTT	CASSLAVNQPQHF
TRBV5-1	-	TRBJ2-1	-	TGCGCCAGCAGCTTGGCCTCAAAGGGGGGTTGCAATGAGCAGTTCTTC	CASSLASKGGCNEQFF
TRBV7-6	TRBD2	TRBJ2-5	-	TGTGCCAGCAGCTTAGGACTAGCGGGAGGCGGCCAAGAGACCCAGTACTTC	CASSLGLAGGGQETQYF
TRBV7-2	-	TRBJ1-2	-	TGTGCCAGCAGCTCGTCCCGGGATATACCAACTCCTAACTATGGCTACACCTTC	CASSSSRDIPTPNYGYTF
TRBV6-5	-	TRBJ2-7	-	TGTGCCAGCAGTTACTCGTCTGCTTTTTCCTACGAGCAGTACTTC	CASSYSSAFSYEQYF
TRBV10-2	-	TRBJ1-2	-	TGCGCCAGCAGTTCAATCGGGACGCAAGCGGGAGGCTACACCTTC	CASSSIGTQAGGYTF
TRBV18	-	TRBJ1-2	-	TGTGCCAGCTCACCACCGGAAGGGTTCTATGGCTACACCTTC	CASSPPEGFYGYTF
TRBV28	TRBD2	TRBJ2-7	-	TGTGCCAGCAGTTTCGCTAGCGGCCCCTCCTACGAGCAGTACTTC	CASSFASGPSYEQYF
TRBV7-9	-	TRBJ2-3	-	TGTGCCAGCAGCTCACAGGGAGGGAACACAGATACGCAGTATTTT	CASSSQGGNTDTQYF
TRBV20-1	-	TRBJ2-1	-	TGCAGTGCCCCCCCAGGTAGTGAGCAGTTCTTC	CSAPPGSEQFF
TRBV4-3	-	TRBJ2-2	-	TGCGCCAGCAGCCAAAACACACAGGGTGTCGGGGAGCTGTTTTTT	CASSQNTQGVGELFF
TRBV6-1	TRBD2	TRBJ2-7	few	TGTGCCAGCAGTTGGCGGGAGGGTGTGGGGGAGCAGTACTTC	CASSWREGVGEQYF
TRBV6-4	TRBD1	TRBJ1-1	-	TGTGCCAGCCACAGGGGGCTGGAGGCTGAAGCTTTCTTT	CASHRGLEAEAFF
TRBV7-2	TRBD2	TRBJ2-7	once	TGTGCCAGCAGCCAACTCCGAACCAGCGGGGGATCCTACGAGCAGTACTTC	CASSQLRTSGGSYEQYF